This paragraph covers one TCR beta chain sequence. Its specificity is not known. It was approximately 10 milliliters of peripheral blood that were drawn from each donor. A J-beta primer mix and a sample-barcoded 5' primer were used in a second PCR of roughly 7 to 12 cycles. Via MiXCR, TCRdb re-called the 5' RACE reads, giving one row per CDR3 protein. The table shows 1.5 million to 2 million distinct CDR3 sequences, with about 49% occurring only once. The data were taken from a study of blood T cells in healthy people across ages. Study results and limitations: Long-lived donors had more naive CD4+ cells and higher diversity than aged donors. Percentage of naive T cells showed a strong correlation with TCR beta diversity.

The CDR3 totals 16 residues. V was trimmed by 0 bases and J by 3 bases, leaving 12 bases between them. Germline-derived CDR1 and CDR2 are DFQATT and SNEGSKA (reference sequence). The V and J genes are TRBV20-1 and TRBJ2-6; D tentatively fits TRBD1 or TRBD2 (6 bases each). The sample was blood. This TCR was sampled from a woman aged 40-49 years in good health. The CDR3 nucleotides read TGCAGTGCTAGAGATTGGGGGGCGGGTGGGGCCAACGTCCTGACTTTC. Residues: CSARDWGAGGANVLTF.